This T cell receptor beta chain was found in a study of blood T cell repertoires in COVID-19. Study information: COVID-19 samples collected from the United States, Italy and Spain covered acute and convalescent phases. T cells, B-cell-depleted T cells, or PBMCs provided the cDNA or gDNA that served as material.

The CDR3 spans 23 residues. Using immunoSEQ multiplex PCR, the repertoire was profiled, and TCRdb retains in-frame clones only, with some absent. The sample has 400,000 to 550,000 clones, around 89% seen once. The sequence was obtained from a woman younger than 45 with acute or convalescent COVID-19. The rearrangement joins TRBV21-1 to TRBJ2-7; TRBD1 is the table's D call, not checked against the DNA. TRBV21-1 is labeled a pseudogene. The specimen was peripheral blood. The CDR3 reads CASSKEGGTAEGQLLTYLYEQYF. DNA for the CDR3: TGTGCCAGCAGCAAAGAGGGTGGGACAGCTGAAGGTCAACTTCTCACCTACCTTTACGAGCAGTACTTC.